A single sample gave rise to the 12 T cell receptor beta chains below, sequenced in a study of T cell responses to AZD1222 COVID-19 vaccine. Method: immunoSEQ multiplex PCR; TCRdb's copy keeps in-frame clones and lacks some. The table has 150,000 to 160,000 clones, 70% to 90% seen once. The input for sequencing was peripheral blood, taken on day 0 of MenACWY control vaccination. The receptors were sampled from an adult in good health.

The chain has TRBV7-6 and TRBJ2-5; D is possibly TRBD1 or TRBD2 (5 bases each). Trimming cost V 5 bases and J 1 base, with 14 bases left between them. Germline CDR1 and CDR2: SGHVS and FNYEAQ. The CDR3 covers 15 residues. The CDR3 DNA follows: TGTGCCAGCAGCCTCAGACCGGGACCCCAAGAGACCCAGTACTTC. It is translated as CASSLRPGPQETQYF.

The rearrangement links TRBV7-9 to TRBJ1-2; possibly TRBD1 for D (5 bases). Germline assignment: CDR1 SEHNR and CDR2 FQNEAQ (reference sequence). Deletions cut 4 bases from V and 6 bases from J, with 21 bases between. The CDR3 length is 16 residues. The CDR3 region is CASSSPGGGSLDGYTF. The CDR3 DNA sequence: TGTGCCAGCAGCTCACCCGGGGGGGGGTCACTCGATGGCTACACCTTC. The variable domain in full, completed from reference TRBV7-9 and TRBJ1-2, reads DTGVSQNPRHKITKRGQNVTFRCDPISEHNRLYWYRQTLGQGPEFLTYFQNEAQLEKSRLLSDRFSAERPKGSFSTLEIQRTEQGDSAMYLCASSSPGGGSLDGYTFGSGTRLTVV.

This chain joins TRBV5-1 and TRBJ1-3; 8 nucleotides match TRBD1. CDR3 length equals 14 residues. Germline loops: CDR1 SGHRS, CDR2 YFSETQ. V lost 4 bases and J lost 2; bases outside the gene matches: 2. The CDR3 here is CASSPTGAGNTIYF. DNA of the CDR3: TGCGCCAGCAGCCCGACAGGGGCTGGAAACACCATATATTTT.

CDR3 DNA: TGTGCCAGCAGCTTACAGGGATTGGGCTACACCTTC. Translation gives CASSLQGLGYTF. The chain is built from TRBV6-5 and TRBJ1-2, with TRBD1 as a possible D gene (6 bases). Per the germline V gene, CDR1 is MNHEY and CDR2 is SVGAGI. The CDR3 contains 12 residues. Trimming cost V 6 bases and J 8 bases, with 13 bases left between them.

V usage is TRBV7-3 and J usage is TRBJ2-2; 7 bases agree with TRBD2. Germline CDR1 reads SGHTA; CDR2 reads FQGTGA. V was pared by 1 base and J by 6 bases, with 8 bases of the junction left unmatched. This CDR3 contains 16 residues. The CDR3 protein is CASSLMTGRISGELFF. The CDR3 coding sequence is TGTGCCAGCAGCTTAATGACCGGGAGGATCTCCGGGGAGCTGTTTTTT.

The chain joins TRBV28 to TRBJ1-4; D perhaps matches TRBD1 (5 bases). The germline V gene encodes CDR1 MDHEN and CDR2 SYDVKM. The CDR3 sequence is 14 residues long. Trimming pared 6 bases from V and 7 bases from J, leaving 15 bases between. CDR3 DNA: TGTGCCAGCAGCCGGGCGGGGCCTGGTGAAAAACTGTTTTTT. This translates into CASSRAGPGEKLFF. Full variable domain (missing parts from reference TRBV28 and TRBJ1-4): DVKVTQSSRYLVKRTGEKVFLECVQDMDHENMFWYRQDPGLGLRLIYFSYDVKMKEKGDIPEGYSVSREKKERFSLILESASTNQTSMYLCASSRAGPGEKLFFGSGTQLSVL.

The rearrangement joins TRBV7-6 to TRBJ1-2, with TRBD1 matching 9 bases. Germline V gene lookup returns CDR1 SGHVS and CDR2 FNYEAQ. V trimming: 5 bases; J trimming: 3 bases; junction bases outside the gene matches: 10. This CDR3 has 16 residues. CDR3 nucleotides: TGTGCCAGCAGCCTTGGGAGGGACAGGGAGGACTATGGCTACACCTTC. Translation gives CASSLGRDREDYGYTF.

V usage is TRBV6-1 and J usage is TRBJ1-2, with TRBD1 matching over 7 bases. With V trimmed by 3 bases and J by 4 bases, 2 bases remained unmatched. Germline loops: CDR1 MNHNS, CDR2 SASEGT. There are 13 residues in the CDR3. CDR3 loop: CASSETGFYGYTF. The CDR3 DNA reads TGTGCCAGCAGTGAGACAGGGTTCTATGGCTACACCTTC.

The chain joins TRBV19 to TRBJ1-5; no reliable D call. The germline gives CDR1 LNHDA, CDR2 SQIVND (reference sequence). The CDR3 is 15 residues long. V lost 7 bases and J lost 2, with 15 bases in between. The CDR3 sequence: CASTRTFGGNQPQHF. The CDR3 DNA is TGTGCCAGTACCCGGACCTTCGGAGGCAATCAGCCCCAGCATTTT. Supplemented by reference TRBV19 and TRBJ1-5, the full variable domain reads DGGITQSPKYLFRKEGQNVTLSCEQNLNHDAMYWYRQDPGQGLRLIYYSQIVNDFQKGDIAEGYSVSREKKESFPLTVTSAQKNPTAFYLCASTRTFGGNQPQHFGDGTRLSIL.

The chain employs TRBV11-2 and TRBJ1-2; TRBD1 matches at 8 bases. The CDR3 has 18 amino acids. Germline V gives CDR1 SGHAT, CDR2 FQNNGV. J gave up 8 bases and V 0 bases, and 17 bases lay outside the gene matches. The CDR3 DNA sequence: TGTGCCAGCAGCTTAGACCCATCTCTGGACAGGGAAGGAGGCGGCTACACCTTC. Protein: CASSLDPSLDREGGGYTF.

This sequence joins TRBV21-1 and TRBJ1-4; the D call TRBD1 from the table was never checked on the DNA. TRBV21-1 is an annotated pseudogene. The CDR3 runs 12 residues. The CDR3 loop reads CASSKRSLFSFF. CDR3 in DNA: TGTGCCAGCAGCAAAAGAAGTCTGTTCAGTTTTTTT.

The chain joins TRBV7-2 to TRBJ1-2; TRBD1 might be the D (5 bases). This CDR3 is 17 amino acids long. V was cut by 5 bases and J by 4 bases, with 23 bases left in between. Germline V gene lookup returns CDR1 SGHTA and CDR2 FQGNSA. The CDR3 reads CASSPDSRDTPLYGYTF. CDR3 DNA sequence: TGTGCCAGCAGCCCCGACAGTCGTGATACCCCCCTCTATGGCTACACCTTC.